A selection of T cell receptor beta chains follows, all from one sample in a study of patients and donors after allogeneic stem cell transplantation. TCRdb passed the RT-PCR reads through MiXCR, listing each CDR3 protein once. Among more than 150,000 distinct CDR3 sequences listed, less than 45% were seen once. Sequenced material: blood, either unsorted or a sorted T cell fraction (not recorded which). The origin of the receptors is a human donor who was either an allogeneic HSCT recipient or a stem cell or donor lymphocyte infusion donor (not recorded which). It is not recorded whose cells these are; they may come from a transplant donor. Both conserved end residues are part of each CDR3. Fields, in order: CDR3 protein, CDR3 DNA, V gene, D gene, J gene, CDR3 length, clone size. The D gene is left open where the match is weak. Some rows mark clone size as missing; the rest say once, few, many or name a class of expanded clone.

cdr3_aa: CASSQDRGTMNTEAFF
cdr3_nt: TGTGCCAGCAGCCAAGATCGGGGCACCATGAACACTGAAGCTTTCTTT
v_call: TRBV3-1
d_call: .
j_call: TRBJ1-1
cdr3_length: 16
clone_size: few

cdr3_aa: CASSYPGVNLNEQFF
cdr3_nt: TGTGCCAGCAGTTACCCGGGAGTGAACCTCAATGAGCAGTTCTTC
v_call: TRBV6-2/TRBV6-3
d_call: .
j_call: TRBJ2-1
cdr3_length: 15
clone_size: .

cdr3_aa: CSVEVTGGIQYF
cdr3_nt: TGCAGCGTTGAGGTGACAGGGGGCATTCAGTACTTC
v_call: TRBV29-1
d_call: TRBD1
j_call: TRBJ2-4
cdr3_length: 12
clone_size: .

cdr3_aa: CASSLRYGNTEAFF
cdr3_nt: TGTGCCAGCAGTTTACGATACGGCAACACTGAAGCTTTCTTT
v_call: TRBV12-3/TRBV12-4
d_call: .
j_call: TRBJ1-1
cdr3_length: 14
clone_size: .

cdr3_aa: CAISGHSLSSYEQYF
cdr3_nt: TGTGCCATCAGTGGCCACTCTCTTAGCTCCTACGAGCAGTACTTC
v_call: TRBV10-3
d_call: .
j_call: TRBJ2-7
cdr3_length: 15
clone_size: .

cdr3_aa: CATSRDQRGTGELFF
cdr3_nt: TGTGCCACCAGCAGAGATCAGCGGGGTACCGGGGAGCTGTTTTTT
v_call: TRBV15
d_call: TRBD2
j_call: TRBJ2-2
cdr3_length: 15
clone_size: .

cdr3_aa: CASTGGSLVNTEAFF
cdr3_nt: TGTGCCAGCACTGGGGGGAGCCTTGTGAACACTGAAGCTTTCTTT
v_call: TRBV7-9
d_call: .
j_call: TRBJ1-1
cdr3_length: 15
clone_size: few

cdr3_aa: CASSQTYEQYF
cdr3_nt: TGTGCCAGCAGCCAGACCTACGAGCAGTACTTC
v_call: TRBV14
d_call: .
j_call: TRBJ2-7
cdr3_length: 11
clone_size: few

cdr3_aa: CASSHTRQAQNIQYF
cdr3_nt: TGTGCCAGCAGTCACACTAGACAGGCTCAGAACATTCAGTACTTC
v_call: TRBV6-5
d_call: .
j_call: TRBJ2-4
cdr3_length: 15
clone_size: .

cdr3_aa: CASEPGDAANEKLFF
cdr3_nt: TGTGCCAGCGAGCCGGGGGATGCTGCTAATGAAAAACTGTTTTTT
v_call: TRBV4-2
d_call: .
j_call: TRBJ1-4
cdr3_length: 15
clone_size: .

cdr3_aa: CASSHTRTGELFF
cdr3_nt: TGTGCCAGCAGCCATACTAGGACCGGGGAGCTGTTTTTT
v_call: TRBV27
d_call: .
j_call: TRBJ2-2
cdr3_length: 13
clone_size: .

cdr3_aa: CASSQRVTENSYEQYF
cdr3_nt: TGCGCCAGCAGCCAACGCGTAACGGAAAACTCCTACGAGCAGTACTTC
v_call: TRBV4-3
d_call: .
j_call: TRBJ2-7
cdr3_length: 16
clone_size: .

cdr3_aa: CASSAIGTGSVTGELFF
cdr3_nt: TGTGCCAGCAGTGCGATCGGGACAGGGTCTGTCACCGGGGAGCTGTTTTTT
v_call: TRBV12-3/TRBV12-4
d_call: TRBD1
j_call: TRBJ2-2
cdr3_length: 17
clone_size: .

cdr3_aa: CASSLSAVRYGYTF
cdr3_nt: TGTGCCAGCAGTTTGTCGGCCGTACGCTATGGCTACACCTTC
v_call: TRBV12-3/TRBV12-4
d_call: .
j_call: TRBJ1-2
cdr3_length: 14
clone_size: few

cdr3_aa: CASSLAQGGTEAFF
cdr3_nt: TGCGCCAGCAGCTTGGCGCAGGGGGGCACTGAAGCTTTCTTT
v_call: TRBV5-1
d_call: TRBD1
j_call: TRBJ1-1
cdr3_length: 14
clone_size: few

cdr3_aa: CASSPYETNTEAFF
cdr3_nt: TGTGCCAGCAGCCCTTATGAGACGAACACTGAAGCTTTCTTT
v_call: TRBV7-8
d_call: .
j_call: TRBJ1-1
cdr3_length: 14
clone_size: .

cdr3_aa: CSGSTDNTGELFF
cdr3_nt: TGCAGCGGATCGACAGATAACACCGGGGAGCTGTTTTTT
v_call: TRBV29-1
d_call: .
j_call: TRBJ2-2
cdr3_length: 13
clone_size: .